The 28 T cell receptor beta chains below were found in one sample sequenced in a study of regulatory T cells in long-lasting Graves disease. In building TCR beta libraries, iRepertoire HTBI primers were used together with Arm-PCR of CDR3 regions. TCRdb reanalysed the multiplex PCR reads using MiXCR and keeps one entry per CDR3 protein. The table lists a few hundred thousand distinct CDR3 sequences, less than 30% of them singletons. The time point is: persistent/refractory GD, antithyroid drugs over 5 years with positive TRAb. The authors made the TCR library using RNA they extracted from PBMCs. The sample here was peripheral blood mononuclear cells (PBMCs), taken when the disease was refractory, from a patient treated with antithyroid drugs. The source is a middle-aged woman with Graves disease.

This chain joins TRBV2 and TRBJ2-1; the D gene is possibly TRBD2 (6 bases). V lost 7 bases and J 9 bases, leaving 22 bases between the germline ends. The CDR3 has 15 amino acids. Looked up from germline, CDR1 is SNHLY and CDR2 is FYNNEI. The CDR3 sequence is CASKIRDSTIGEQFF. The DNA for the CDR3 is TGTGCCAGCAAAATCCGGGACTCAACGATTGGTGAGCAGTTCTTC.

The sample holds a few counts of this clonotype. Mismatch with germline at one junction end may stem from a read error. The V gene is TRBV5-1, the J gene TRBJ1-6; D is undetermined. There are 14 residues in the CDR3. The germline V gene encodes CDR1 SGHRS and CDR2 YFSETQ. The DNA of the CDR3 is TGCGCCAGCAGGTTGGGGAGTTTACATTCACCCCTCCACTTT. Its protein is CASRLGSLHSPLHF.

In its sample, this clonotype was seen many times. The rearrangement uses TRBV10-1 and TRBJ2-2; D is perhaps TRBD1 (6 bases). V was pared by 0 bases and J by 0 bases, with 17 bases between. The V gene's germline CDR1 is WNHNN and CDR2 SYGVQD (reference sequence). There are 19 residues in the CDR3. The CDR3 nucleotides are TGCGCCAGCAGTGAGTCGATTCCGGGACACAGAACGAACACCGGGGAGCTGTTTTTT. The encoded protein is CASSESIPGHRTNTGELFF.

V and J are TRBV24-1 and TRBJ2-2; D call uncertain. CDR1 is KGHDR, CDR2 SFDVKD, per germline. Deletions cut 2 bases from V and 0 bases from J, with 12 bases between. The CDR3 spans 17 residues. CDR3 in DNA: TGTGCCACCAGTGATTCGCGACTTGATTCGAACACCGGGGAGCTGTTTTTT. Translation: CATSDSRLDSNTGELFF.

This clonotype occurred a few times. The chain has TRBV6-1 and TRBJ2-2, with D uncertain. V was cut by 5 bases and J by 8 bases, with 12 bases left in between. The germline gives CDR1 MNHNS, CDR2 SASEGT. This CDR3 spans 13 amino acids. The CDR3 loop is CASSPTWLGELFF. The CDR3 DNA follows: TGTGCCAGCAGTCCGACGTGGCTTGGGGAGCTGTTTTTT.

The CDR3 is CASSPLGLVGVYAPYNEQFF. Here the CDR3 DNA reads TGTGCCAGTAGTCCACTTGGACTAGTTGGGGTTTATGCGCCCTACAATGAGCAGTTCTTC. This chain uses TRBV19 with TRBJ2-1; 7 nucleotides align to TRBD2. J was trimmed by 2 bases and V by 5 bases; bases with no gene match: 21. Germline assignment: CDR1 LNHDA and CDR2 SQIVND (reference sequence). CDR3 length: 20 amino acids.

The chain joins TRBV5-1 to TRBJ2-5; D possibly matches TRBD1 or TRBD2 (5 bases each). CDR1 is SGHRS and CDR2 is YFSETQ in the germline V gene. Between the trimmed V and J ends, which lost 4 bases and 1 base, there was a span of 14 bases. There are 15 residues in the CDR3. The chain's CDR3 is CASSTRDDLQETQYF. CDR3 DNA: TGCGCCAGCAGCACTAGGGACGACCTCCAAGAGACCCAGTACTTC.

This clonotype was seen at least ten times. The rearrangement joins TRBV5-6 to TRBJ2-5, with D perhaps TRBD2 (6 bases). CDR1 and CDR2 from the germline V gene are SGHDT and YYEEEE. V lost 0 bases, J lost 4 bases, and 16 bases lay in between. CDR3 length equals 16 residues. CDR3 protein: CASSLGTIRGGETQYF. CDR3 nucleotide sequence: TGTGCCAGCAGCTTGGGAACGATCCGGGGAGGAGAGACCCAGTACTTC.

This clonotype occurred many times. The chain carries TRBV11-2 and TRBJ2-7; 7 bases match TRBD2. V was clipped by 1 base and J by 0 bases; unmatched bases: 3. The CDR3 totals 15 residues. Germline V gives CDR1 SGHAT, CDR2 FQNNGV. The DNA of the CDR3 is TGTGCCAGCAGCTTAGGGGCTAGCGGCTCCTACGAGCAGTACTTC. As protein: CASSLGASGSYEQYF.

This clonotype was found many times. The chain recombines TRBV5-5 with TRBJ2-7; no definite D call. The CDR3 contains 15 residues. CDR1 SGHKS and CDR2 YYEKEE come from the germline V gene (reference sequence). The germline V and J ends were trimmed by 0 bases and 4 bases, with 14 bases remaining between them. This chain's CDR3 is CASSLVWTETYEQYF. CDR3 DNA sequence: TGTGCCAGCAGCTTGGTATGGACGGAGACTTACGAGCAGTACTTC.

V and J are TRBV2 and TRBJ2-1, with 10 bases aligning to TRBD2. The junction had 13 bases not matched to a gene; V was cut back by 2 bases and J by 3 bases. There are 19 residues in the CDR3. CDR1 and CDR2 (germline): SNHLY, FYNNEI. The DNA of the CDR3 is TGTGCCAGCAGTGAATTTCGGGGGGATGGACTAGCGGTCTACAATGAGCAGTTCTTC. This gives the protein CASSEFRGDGLAVYNEQFF.

This clonotype was picked up many times. The CDR3 loop is CASKDWETETQYF. The CDR3 nucleotides read TGTGCCAGCAAGGACTGGGAGACGGAGACCCAGTACTTC. The rearrangement joins TRBV28 to TRBJ2-5; TRBD2 is a possible D gene (5 bases). The CDR3 is 13 residues long. Germline V gene lookup returns CDR1 MDHEN and CDR2 SYDVKM. V lost 7 bases and J 5 bases, leaving 14 bases between the germline ends.

In its sample, this clonotype was seen a few times. The chain combines TRBV9 with TRBJ2-3, with D uncertain. The CDR3 sequence is 13 residues long. Germline CDR1 reads SGDLS; CDR2 reads YYNGEE. Trimming took 0 bases from V and 4 from J, leaving 6 bases between them. The CDR3 DNA reads as TGTGCCAGCAGCGTAGGGCCCGCAGATACGCAGTATTTT. Protein sequence: CASSVGPADTQYF.

This clonotype was counted only a few times. The rearrangement joins TRBV6-4 to TRBJ1-1; D unclear. The CDR3 runs to 15 residues. Germline assignment: CDR1 MRHNA and CDR2 SNTAGT. The V end was cut by 6 bases, the J end by 0 bases, with 14 bases between. CDR3 sequence (DNA): TGTGCCAGCAGGCCGAAACCTTATATGAACACTGAAGCTTTCTTT. It translates to CASRPKPYMNTEAFF.

The V gene is TRBV6-2 or TRBV6-3, the J gene TRBJ1-5, with D perhaps TRBD1 (5 bases). V was trimmed by 7 bases and J by 5 bases, leaving 18 bases between them. Germline lookup yields CDR1 MNHEY and CDR2 SVGEGT. The CDR3 loop spans 15 amino acids. CDR3 coding DNA: TGTGCCAGCACCAAGGGTGGGGGAGGTGATCAGCCCCAGCATTTT. Its protein product is CASTKGGGGDQPQHF.

This clonotype appeared a few times. The V call is TRBV5-1, the J call TRBJ1-1; D uncertain. The CDR3 is 15 residues long. Germline values: CDR1 SGHRS, CDR2 YFSETQ. V lost 4 bases and J lost 0, with 13 bases in between. This chain's CDR3 is CASSRYQAMNTEAFF. In nucleotides, the CDR3 is TGCGCCAGCAGCAGGTACCAAGCGATGAACACTGAAGCTTTCTTT.

The sample holds many counts of this clonotype. The V and J genes are TRBV2 and TRBJ1-1; D gene ambiguous. Germline V gene sequence: CDR1 SNHLY, CDR2 FYNNEI. Between the trimmed V and J ends, which lost 9 bases and 2 bases, there was a span of 16 bases. The CDR3 consists of 14 residues. The CDR3: CARTPKQSNTEAFF. The DNA of the CDR3 is TGTGCCAGGACACCGAAACAGTCCAACACTGAAGCTTTCTTT.

J is TRBJ2-1 and V is TRBV13; 11 nucleotides match TRBD2. Germline CDR1 and CDR2: PRHDT and FYEKMQ (reference sequence). This CDR3 spans 17 amino acids. The J segment lost 2 bases and the V segment lost 5 bases, leaving 8 bases of the junction unmatched. CDR3: CASSTSGTSGPYNEQFF. CDR3 nucleotide sequence: TGTGCCAGCAGCACATCCGGGACTAGCGGCCCCTACAATGAGCAGTTCTTC.

This clonotype was observed at least ten times. The V gene is TRBV28, the J gene TRBJ2-7; no firm D call. Germline V gene sequence: CDR1 MDHEN, CDR2 SYDVKM. The germline V and J ends were trimmed by 7 bases and 2 bases, with 12 bases remaining between them. The CDR3 extends over 13 amino acids. The CDR3 sequence is CASTVSSPYEQYF. CDR3 DNA sequence: TGTGCCAGCACCGTCTCAAGCCCCTACGAGCAGTACTTC.

V gene TRBV20-1 combines with J gene TRBJ1-6; D gene ambiguous. The V and J ends lost 0 bases and 2 bases respectively, with 8 bases between them. Germline values: CDR1 DFQATT, CDR2 SNEGSKA (reference sequence). The CDR3 sequence is 15 residues long. The CDR3 loop is CSARDLGTYNSPLHF. In DNA, the CDR3 is TGCAGTGCTAGAGATCTGGGGACCTATAATTCACCCCTCCACTTT.

The chain employs TRBV2 and TRBJ2-1; a weak D match, TRBD1 (6 bases). V was cut by 6 bases and J by 2 bases, with 14 bases left in between. This CDR3 has 15 amino acids. Germline values: CDR1 SNHLY, CDR2 FYNNEI. In nucleotides, the CDR3 is TGTGCCAGCAGAGTCGGGACAACTACCTACAATGAGCAGTTCTTC. Translation gives CASRVGTTTYNEQFF. The whole variable domain, remainder taken from reference TRBV2 and TRBJ2-1, is EPEVTQTPSHQVTQMGQEVILRCVPISNHLYFYWYRQILGQKVEFLVSFYNNEISEKSEIFDDQFSVERPDGSNFTLKIRSTKLEDSAMYFCASRVGTTTYNEQFFGPGTRLTVL.

The V and J genes are TRBV25-1 and TRBJ2-7; D not resolved. CDR1 is MGHDK, CDR2 SYGVNS, per germline. This CDR3 spans 13 amino acids. V shed 3 bases and J shed 2 bases, with 8 bases lying between them. This CDR3 reads CASSDPATYEQYF. CDR3 DNA: TGTGCCAGCAGTGATCCTGCCACCTACGAGCAGTACTTC.

This clonotype was detected ten times or more. The chain recombines TRBV11-2 with TRBJ1-2, with D hard to call. Germline assignment: CDR1 SGHAT and CDR2 FQNNGV. Trimming removed 0 bases at V and 3 bases at J, with 5 bases between. CDR3 size: 13 residues. This CDR3 is CASSLDRYYGYTF. The DNA of the CDR3 is TGTGCCAGCAGCTTAGATCGATACTATGGCTACACCTTC.

This clonotype was found many times. The chain is built from TRBV12-3 or TRBV12-4 and TRBJ2-1, with 7 bases identical to TRBD1. The ends lost 3 bases at V and 4 bases at J; junction bases unmatched: 0. The CDR3 extends over 13 amino acids. In DNA, the CDR3 is TGTGCCAGCAGTTTGGGACAGTACAATGAGCAGTTCTTC. Amino acid sequence: CASSLGQYNEQFF.

This clonotype was observed a single time. This could be a read error, since a much larger clone is one nucleotide away. The genes are TRBV11-2 and TRBJ2-2, with D possibly TRBD2 on 6 matching bases. Looked up from germline, CDR1 is SGHAT and CDR2 is FQNNGV. The CDR3 is made up of 15 amino acids. The DNA of the CDR3 is TGTGCCAGCAACCCGAGTACGCCTCGGGTCGGGGGGCTGTTTTTT. Its translation is CASNPSTPRVGGLFF.

This clonotype occurred many times. The V call is TRBV7-6, the J call TRBJ2-2, with TRBD1 matching over 7 bases. Germline CDR1 reads SGHVS; CDR2 reads FNYEAQ. The CDR3 contains 15 residues. The junction had 8 bases not matched to a gene; V was cut back by 8 bases and J by 2 bases. The CDR3 bases are TGTGCCAGCGACGCCACAGGGGACAACACCGGGGAGCTGTTTTTT. Amino acids: CASDATGDNTGELFF.

DNA for the CDR3: TGTGCCAGCAGTCACAGGGGGCGTGTAACTGAAGCTTTCTTT. This codes for CASSHRGRVTEAFF. The chain employs TRBV14 and TRBJ1-1; 9 bases match TRBD1. The germline V gene has CDR1 SGHDN and CDR2 FVKESK. With V trimmed by 6 bases and J by 5 bases, 7 bases remained unmatched. The CDR3 has 14 residues.

The rearrangement links TRBV20-1 to TRBJ1-1; D remains ambiguous. CDR1 DFQATT and CDR2 SNEGSKA come from the germline V gene (reference sequence). Trimming took 4 bases from V and 3 from J, leaving 9 bases between them. CDR3 length equals 12 residues. This CDR3 reads CSAKRLDTEAFF. The DNA of the CDR3 is TGCAGTGCTAAAAGACTGGACACTGAAGCTTTCTTT.